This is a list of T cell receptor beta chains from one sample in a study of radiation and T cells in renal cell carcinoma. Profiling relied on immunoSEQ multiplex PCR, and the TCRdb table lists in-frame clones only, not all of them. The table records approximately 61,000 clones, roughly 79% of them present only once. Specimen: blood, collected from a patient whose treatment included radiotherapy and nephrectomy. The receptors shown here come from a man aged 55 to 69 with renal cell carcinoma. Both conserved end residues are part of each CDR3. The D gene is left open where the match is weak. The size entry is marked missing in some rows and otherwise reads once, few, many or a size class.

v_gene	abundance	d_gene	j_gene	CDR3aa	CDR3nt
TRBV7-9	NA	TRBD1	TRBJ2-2	CASSPDRGLTGELFF	TGTGCCAGCAGCCCGGACAGGGGATTGACCGGGGAGCTGTTTTTT
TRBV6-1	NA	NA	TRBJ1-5	CASSEAQGYSNQPQHF	TGTGCCAGCAGTGAAGCTCAAGGATATAGCAATCAGCCCCAGCATTTT
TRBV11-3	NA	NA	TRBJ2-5	CASSLDSGVGETQYF	TGTGCCAGCAGCTTAGATTCGGGAGTAGGCGAGACCCAGTACTTC
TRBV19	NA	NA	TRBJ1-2	CASSIEDGLNYGYTF	TGTGCCAGTAGTATAGAGGACGGCCTGAACTATGGCTACACCTTC
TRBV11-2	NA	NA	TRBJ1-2	CASSFGESRGVRYGYTF	TGTGCCAGCAGCTTTGGGGAGAGTAGGGGCGTGAGGTATGGCTACACCTTC
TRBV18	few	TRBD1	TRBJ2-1	CASSQRTGDNEQFF	TGTGCCAGCTCACAGCGGACAGGGGACAATGAGCAGTTCTTC
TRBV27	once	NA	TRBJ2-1	CASSPPPWRAGHSSYNEQFF	TGTGCCAGCAGTCCCCCGCCTTGGCGGGCGGGACACAGCTCCTACAATGAGCAGTTCTTC
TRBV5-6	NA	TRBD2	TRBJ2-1	CASSPASGRGYYNEQFF	TGTGCCAGCAGCCCCGCCAGCGGGAGGGGATACTACAATGAGCAGTTCTTC
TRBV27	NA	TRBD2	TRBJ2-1	CASRPLAGGQYNEQFF	TGTGCCAGCAGACCTCTAGCGGGAGGACAATACAATGAGCAGTTCTTC
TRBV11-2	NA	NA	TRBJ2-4	CASSNFGVEPNIQYF	TGTGCCAGCAGCAACTTCGGGGTGGAGCCAAACATTCAGTACTTC
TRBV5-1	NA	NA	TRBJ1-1	CASSLDPGGAEAFF	TGCGCCAGCAGCTTGGATCCGGGGGGCGCGGAAGCTTTCTTT
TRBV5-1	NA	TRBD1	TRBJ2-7	CASSFHRGQAYEQYF	TGCGCCAGCAGCTTCCACAGGGGGCAGGCCTACGAGCAGTACTTC
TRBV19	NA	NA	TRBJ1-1	CASSIGSVRNTEAFF	TGTGCCAGTAGTATAGGTTCGGTTCGCAACACTGAAGCTTTCTTT
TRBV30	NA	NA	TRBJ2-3	CAWSTLGTDTQYF	TGTGCCTGGAGTACCCTGGGCACAGATACGCAGTATTTT
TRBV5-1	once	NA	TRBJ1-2	CASSFPGGASNYGYTF	TGCGCCAGCAGCTTTCCGGGAGGGGCCTCAAACTATGGCTACACCTTC
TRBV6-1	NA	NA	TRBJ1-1	CASSETRQLLTEAFF	TGTGCCAGCAGTGAAACAAGACAGCTGTTGACTGAAGCTTTCTTT
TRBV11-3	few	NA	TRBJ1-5	CASSPGVHAAQHF	TGTGCCAGCAGCCCAGGGGTACACGCCGCCCAGCATTTT
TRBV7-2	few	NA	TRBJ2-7	CASSFGDEQYF	TGTGCCAGCAGCTTTGGGGACGAGCAGTACTTC
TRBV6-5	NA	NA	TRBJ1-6	CASGYGSPLHF	TGTGCCAGCGGCTACGGTTCACCCCTCCACTTT
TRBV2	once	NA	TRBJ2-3	CASSPPWAGETDTQYF	TGTGCCAGCAGTCCCCCATGGGCGGGCGAAACAGATACGCAGTATTTT
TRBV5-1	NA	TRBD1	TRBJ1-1	CASSRTRQGLNTEAFF	TGCGCCAGCAGCCGCACCCGACAGGGGCTAAACACTGAAGCTTTCTTT
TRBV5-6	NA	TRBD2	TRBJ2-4	CASSPGGVWKNIQYF	TGTGCCAGCAGCCCGGGGGGGGTCTGGAAAAACATTCAGTACTTC
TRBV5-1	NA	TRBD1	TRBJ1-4	CASSRDRGLTNEKLFF	TGCGCCAGCAGCCGGGACAGGGGGCTAACTAATGAAAAACTGTTTTTT
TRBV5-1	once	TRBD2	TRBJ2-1	CASSWTGTSGSFEQFF	TGCGCCAGCAGCTGGACCGGGACTAGCGGGAGTTTTGAGCAGTTCTTC
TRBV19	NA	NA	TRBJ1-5	CASSIGPGSNQPQHF	TGTGCCAGTAGTATTGGGCCAGGAAGCAATCAGCCCCAGCATTTT
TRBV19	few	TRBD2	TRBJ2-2	CASSVGLASGELFF	TGTGCCAGTAGTGTCGGACTAGCATCCGGGGAGCTGTTTTTT
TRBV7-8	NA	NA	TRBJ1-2	CASSGGSGARYGYTF	TGTGCCAGCAGCGGAGGGTCGGGGGCGCGGTATGGCTACACCTTC
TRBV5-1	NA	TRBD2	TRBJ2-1	CASSLGTSGIYNEQFF	TGCGCCAGCAGCTTAGGGACTAGCGGGATCTACAATGAGCAGTTCTTC